This T cell receptor (beta chain) was recovered during a study of cytomegalovirus exposure and HLA in healthy donors. Study overall: Samples from HLA-typed donors yielded about 86 million unique TCRs in an early data release. Overall study findings and caveats: Specific recognition of CMV antigens was confirmed in vitro for a few chains (all CMV-associated). Among the sequence variants, a highly shared cluster was likely an artifact of sequencing.

PCR was performed using 60 Vbeta and 13 Jbeta primers. Profiled with immunoSEQ multiplex PCR; TCRdb holds only in-frame clones, not every one. Here the sample spans around 210,000 clones, approximately 78% being singletons. To note about this clone: The target antigen is unknown.

Specimen: PBMCs. The receptor's source is a boy aged 5-17 years in good health and CMV-seronegative.

The CDR3 loop reads CASSVPDRGRRGDNQPQHF. Here the CDR3 DNA reads TGTGCCAGCAGTGTTCCCGACAGGGGGCGGAGGGGAGACAATCAGCCCCAGCATTTT. The chain couples TRBV2 to TRBJ1-5, with 10 positions matching TRBD1. V lost 4 bases, J lost 3 bases, and 15 bases stayed unmatched. Germline CDR1 and CDR2: SNHLY and FYNNEI. There are 19 residues in the CDR3.